Below are 22 T cell receptor beta chains sequenced from a single sample in a study of shared clonotypes between healthy human individuals. TCRdb's table, derived via immunoSEQ multiplex PCR, lists solely in-frame clones and lacks some. The sample holds about half a million clones, 60% to 85% seen once. Sequenced input: PBMCs. The receptors come from a woman between 40 and 55 years old in good health. Some clones in this sample may be carry-over from other donors' samples.

Worth noting for this clone: Other nucleotide sequences from this sample produce the same CDR3. The rearrangement links TRBV18 to TRBJ2-2; D is undetermined. The V and J ends lost 1 base and 2 bases respectively, with 5 bases between them. The germline V gene encodes CDR1 KGHSH and CDR2 LQKENI. The CDR3 runs 14 residues. CDR3 sequence: CASSPRPNTGELFF. For the CDR3, the DNA is TGTGCCAGCTCACCACGACCTAACACCGGGGAGCTGTTTTTT.

The rearrangement links TRBV14 to TRBJ2-1, with 14 positions matching TRBD2. The length of the CDR3 is 18 residues. Germline values: CDR1 SGHDN, CDR2 FVKESK. Losses at the gene ends were 1 base for V and 0 bases for J; bases not matched to a gene: 2. The CDR3 DNA follows: TGTGCCAGCAGCCAAGTAGGACTAGCGGGGGGCTCCTACAATGAGCAGTTCTTC. This encodes CASSQVGLAGGSYNEQFF.

The V and J genes are TRBV6-8 and TRBJ2-5; TRBD2 is a possible D gene (7 bases). The DNA end is a closer match to TRBJ2-7, so the J assignment may be wrong. Germline V CDR1 and CDR2: MNHGY, SAAAGT. The CDR3 runs 14 residues. The chain's CDR3 is CASSRDGGLSEQYF. The CDR3 DNA reads as TGTGCCAGCAGTAGGGACGGGGGGCTTTCCGAGCAGTACTTC.

The chain links TRBV9 to TRBJ1-2; D gene ambiguous. Trimming left V 0 bases short and J 4 bases short, with 13 bases between. This CDR3 has 15 amino acids. Germline V gene data show CDR1 as SGDLS and CDR2 as YYNGEE. In DNA, the CDR3 is TGTGCCAGCAGCGTAGCTTTAAGTAGGAGCTATGGCTACACCTTC. It is translated as CASSVALSRSYGYTF.

The chain couples TRBV7-8 to TRBJ1-4; TRBD1 aligns across 7 bases. The junction had 6 bases not matched to a gene; V was cut back by 3 bases and J by 8 bases. CDR3 length: 14 amino acids. Looked up from germline, CDR1 is SGHVS and CDR2 is FQNEAQ. CDR3: CASSLLTGSEKLFF. The CDR3 DNA reads as TGTGCCAGCAGCTTGTTGACAGGGTCCGAAAAACTGTTTTTT. Combining the CDR3 with reference TRBV7-8 and TRBJ1-4 gives the whole variable domain GAGVSQSPRYKVAKRGQDVALRCDPISGHVSLFWYQQALGQGPEFLTYFQNEAQLDKSGLPSDRFFAERPEGSVSTLKIQRTQQEDSAVYLCASSLLTGSEKLFFGSGTQLSVL.

The chain is built from TRBV7-6 and TRBJ2-7, with D perhaps TRBD2 (6 bases). The germline CDR1 and CDR2 sequences are SGHVS and FNYEAQ. This CDR3 is built from 17 residues. V was cut by 1 base and J by 2 bases, with 18 bases left in between. The CDR3 DNA sequence: TGTGCCAGCAGCTTAGTCCCAGGACTACTCGGGCCCTACGAGCAGTACTTC. Protein sequence: CASSLVPGLLGPYEQYF.

The J gene is TRBJ2-2, the V gene TRBV11-3; 9 nucleotides align to TRBD2. The germline V gene has CDR1 SGHNT and CDR2 YENEEA. Trimming removed 5 bases from V and 2 bases from J; junction bases left unmatched: 3. This CDR3 spans 15 amino acids. CDR3 in amino acids: CASSRAGGNTGELFF. CDR3 coding DNA: TGTGCCAGCAGCCGAGCGGGGGGCAACACCGGGGAGCTGTTTTTT.

The chain uses TRBV28 and TRBJ2-5, with 12 positions matching TRBD2. The CDR3 contains 15 residues. The trim removed 5 bases at V and 5 bases at J, leaving 6 bases unmatched. Germline V gene data show CDR1 as MDHEN and CDR2 as SYDVKM. The CDR3, as DNA: TGTGCCAGCAGTCGTCCGGGACTAGCGGGTGAGACCCAGTACTTC. It specifies CASSRPGLAGETQYF.

This rearrangement joins TRBV7-9 to TRBJ1-1; a possible D gene is TRBD1 (5 bases). The germline V and J ends were trimmed by 5 bases and 11 bases, with 12 bases remaining between them. The CDR3 is 11 amino acids. Per the germline V gene, CDR1 is SEHNR and CDR2 is FQNEAQ (reference sequence). CDR3 sequence: CASSTGVAAFF. The CDR3 DNA is TGTGCCAGCAGCACGGGGGTGGCGGCTTTCTTT.

The V gene is TRBV25-1, the J gene TRBJ2-7, with TRBD1 matching 10 bases. V shed 3 bases and J 3 bases; nucleotides not matched to a gene: 5. CDR3 size: 15 residues. The germline gives CDR1 MGHDK, CDR2 SYGVNS. This CDR3 is CASSDSGTGDYEQYF. CDR3 DNA: TGTGCCAGCAGTGATTCCGGGACAGGGGACTACGAGCAGTACTTC.

The chain combines TRBV10-3 with TRBJ2-3; 8 bases align to TRBD2. The junction had 17 bases not matched to a gene; V was cut back by 4 bases and J by 2 bases. The germline CDR1 and CDR2 sequences are ENHRY and SYGVKD. The CDR3 is 19 residues long. The DNA for the CDR3 is TGTGCCATCAGTGCTGTGGGTCCAACTAGCGGAGGGGCCACAGATACGCAGTATTTT. This translates into CAISAVGPTSGGATDTQYF.

The rearrangement links TRBV4-1 to TRBJ2-7; 8 bases line up with TRBD2. Losses at the gene ends were 1 base for V and 3 bases for J; bases not matched to a gene: 17. Germline V gene sequence: CDR1 MGHRA, CDR2 YSYEKL. There are 19 residues in the CDR3. The CDR3 DNA reads as TGCGCCAGCAGCCAAGGGCCGCGCCGGAGGGGCGGGAGGCTCTACGAGCAGTACTTC. Encoded protein: CASSQGPRRRGGRLYEQYF.

The chain is built from TRBV28 and TRBJ1-5; 9 nucleotides match TRBD1. The germline CDR1 and CDR2 sequences are MDHEN and SYDVKM. Germline trimming cut 0 bases from V and 3 bases from J; bases unmatched to any gene: 9. This CDR3 has 18 amino acids. The CDR3 spells CASSLWRLRDRDNQPQHF. The CDR3 coding sequence is TGTGCCAGCAGTTTATGGAGGCTAAGGGACAGGGACAATCAGCCCCAGCATTTT. The full variable domain, rest sourced from reference TRBV28 and TRBJ1-5, is DVKVTQSSRYLVKRTGEKVFLECVQDMDHENMFWYRQDPGLGLRLIYFSYDVKMKEKGDIPEGYSVSREKKERFSLILESASTNQTSMYLCASSLWRLRDRDNQPQHFGDGTRLSIL.

The chain employs TRBV30 and TRBJ1-3, with D uncertain. V gave up 0 bases and J gave up 2 bases, with 5 bases separating them. The germline gives CDR1 GTSNPN, CDR2 SVGIG (reference sequence). The CDR3 runs 13 residues. The CDR3 loop reads CAWSVWAGNTIYF. CDR3 DNA sequence: TGTGCCTGGAGTGTCTGGGCTGGAAACACCATATATTTT.

This chain uses TRBV2 with TRBJ2-2, with TRBD1 matching over 8 bases. The CDR3 totals 15 residues. J lost 6 bases, V lost 3 bases, and 6 bases had no gene match. CDR1 is SNHLY, CDR2 FYNNEI, per germline. The CDR3 sequence is CASSELARGPGELFF. Written as DNA, the CDR3 is TGTGCCAGCAGTGAGTTGGCCAGGGGGCCCGGGGAGCTGTTTTTT. Full variable domain (remainder filled in from reference TRBV2 and TRBJ2-2): EPEVTQTPSHQVTQMGQEVILRCVPISNHLYFYWYRQILGQKVEFLVSFYNNEISEKSEIFDDQFSVERPDGSNFTLKIRSTKLEDSAMYFCASSELARGPGELFFGEGSRLTVL.

V is TRBV7-2 and J is TRBJ1-5, with 9 bases fitting TRBD1. In germline, CDR1 is SGHTA, CDR2 FQGNSA. The V segment lost 5 bases and the J segment 5 bases; nucleotides outside the gene matches: 4. The CDR3 is 14 amino acids. The CDR3, as DNA: TGTGCCAGCAGCCCAAGGACAGGGGATCAGCCCCAGCATTTT. This translates into CASSPRTGDQPQHF.

This clone has only one observation. The rearrangement uses TRBV10-3 and TRBJ2-5; 11 bases map to TRBD2. The CDR3 consists of 15 residues. The germline V gene has CDR1 ENHRY and CDR2 SYGVKD. V was pared by 4 bases and J by 5 bases, with 6 bases of the junction left unmatched. Written as DNA, the CDR3 is TGTGCCATCAGTGGTAGCGGGAGGGCCTTTGAGACCCAGTACTTC. It is translated as CAISGSGRAFETQYF.

This clone was seen more than once but under ten times. This chain links TRBV7-2 with TRBJ1-5, with 9 positions matching TRBD1. Germline CDR1 SGHTA, CDR2 FQGNSA. This CDR3 has 15 amino acids. V lost 5 bases and J lost 4; bases outside the gene matches: 6. The CDR3 region has the DNA TGTGCCAGCAGCCCCGGACAGGGGAGGAATCAGCCCCAGCATTTT. Residues: CASSPGQGRNQPQHF.

With respect to this clone: A far larger clone lies a single base away; this is likely a read error. This rearrangement joins TRBV2 to TRBJ2-1; D is ambiguous. Germline CDR1 is SNHLY and CDR2 is FYNNEI. The ends were cut back, 6 bases at V and 3 bases at J, with 3 bases in the middle. The CDR3 length is 11 residues. The CDR3 DNA reads as TGTGCCAGCAGCCTCTACAATGAGCAGTTCTTC. Protein sequence: CASSLYNEQFF.

V is TRBV7-8 and J is TRBJ1-5; D ambiguous. The CDR3 sequence is 14 residues long. The germline V gene encodes CDR1 SGHVS and CDR2 FQNEAQ. Trimming cost V 5 bases and J 4 bases, with 12 bases left between them. The CDR3 sequence is CASSAMSGNQPQHF. CDR3 sequence (DNA): TGTGCCAGCAGCGCCATGTCCGGGAATCAGCCCCAGCATTTT.

The chain carries TRBV7-2 and TRBJ2-1, with D unclear. V was pared by 3 bases and J by 1 base, with 13 bases between. Germline loops: CDR1 SGHTA, CDR2 FQGNSA. The CDR3 covers 16 residues. The CDR3 spells CASSLSLGGSYNEQFF. In DNA form, the CDR3 reads TGTGCCAGCAGCTTGTCCTTGGGTGGGTCCTACAATGAGCAGTTCTTC.

J is TRBJ1-5 and V is TRBV5-6; no clear D gene. Trimming removed 0 bases from V and 3 bases from J, with 10 bases in between. CDR3 length equals 15 residues. CDR1 is SGHDT and CDR2 is YYEEEE in the germline V gene. CDR3 sequence reads: CASSLGIGPNQPQHF. Written as DNA, the CDR3 is TGTGCCAGCAGCTTGGGTATAGGGCCCAATCAGCCCCAGCATTTT.